This TCR beta chain was identified during a study of shared clonotypes between healthy human individuals. The wider study: In total, the donors were two women and a few men aged 18 to 49.

The germline V gene encodes CDR1 MGHDK and CDR2 SYGVNS. The CDR3 is made up of 13 amino acids. V shed 7 bases, J shed 1 base, and the junction held 3 bases outside the gene matches. As processed by the authors: From ImmunoSEQ came sequences covering only the junction and carrying no quality scores, so filtering differed. Here immunoSEQ multiplex PCR was the method, and the copy in TCRdb shows in-frame clones only, minus some. The V and J calls and clone size were taken over from that table, and D and trimming were inferred from the DNA. The sample contains around 720,000 clones, about three quarters of which appear only once. Division of CD4+ cells produced a CD45RA+ naive subset and a CD45RA-negative memory subset.

The sequenced material came from memory CD4+ T cells sorted from blood. Specified subset: CD45RA-negative fraction. The gene calls are TRBV25-1 and TRBJ2-5; 7 bases map to TRBD1. This clonotype originated in a woman under 40 in good health. In nucleotides, the CDR3 is TGTGCCAGCACCGACAGGGCCCAAGAGACCCAGTACTTC. The encoded protein is CASTDRAQETQYF.